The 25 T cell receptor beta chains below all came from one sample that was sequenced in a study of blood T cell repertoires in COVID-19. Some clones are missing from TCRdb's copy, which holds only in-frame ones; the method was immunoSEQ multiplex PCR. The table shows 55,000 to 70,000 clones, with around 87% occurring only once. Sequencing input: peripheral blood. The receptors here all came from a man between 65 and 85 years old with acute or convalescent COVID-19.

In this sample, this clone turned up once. This CDR3 reads CSASTGNYGYTF. DNA of the CDR3: TGCAGTGCTAGTACCGGGAACTATGGCTACACCTTC. The genes are TRBV20-1 and TRBJ1-2; the D is unclear. This CDR3 spans 12 amino acids. V lost 3 bases and J 2 bases, leaving 7 bases between the germline ends. From germline, CDR1 is DFQATT and CDR2 SNEGSKA (reference sequence).

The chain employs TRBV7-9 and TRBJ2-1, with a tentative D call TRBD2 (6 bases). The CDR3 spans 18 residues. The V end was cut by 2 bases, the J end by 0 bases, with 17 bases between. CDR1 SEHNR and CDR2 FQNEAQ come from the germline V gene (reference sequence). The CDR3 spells CASSLSTGVVFSYNEQFF. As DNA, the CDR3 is TGTGCCAGCAGCTTAAGTACGGGAGTCGTGTTCTCCTACAATGAGCAGTTCTTC.

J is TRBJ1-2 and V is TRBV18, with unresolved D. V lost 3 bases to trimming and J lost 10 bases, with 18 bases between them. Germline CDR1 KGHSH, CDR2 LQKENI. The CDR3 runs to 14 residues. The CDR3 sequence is CASSPPGRTQSYTF. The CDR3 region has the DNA TGTGCCAGCTCACCCCCTGGGAGGACCCAATCCTACACCTTC.

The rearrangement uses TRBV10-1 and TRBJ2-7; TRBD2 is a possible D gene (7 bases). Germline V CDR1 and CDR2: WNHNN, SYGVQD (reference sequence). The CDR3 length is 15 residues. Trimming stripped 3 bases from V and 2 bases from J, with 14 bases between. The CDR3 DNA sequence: TGCGCCAGCAGTGAAAAATTGGGGGGGCCCTACGAGCAGTACTTC. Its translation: CASSEKLGGPYEQYF.

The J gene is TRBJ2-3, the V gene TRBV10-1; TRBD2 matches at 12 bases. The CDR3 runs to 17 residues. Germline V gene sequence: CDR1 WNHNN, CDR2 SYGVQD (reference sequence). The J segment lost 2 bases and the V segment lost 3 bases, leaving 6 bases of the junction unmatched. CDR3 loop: CASSDRTSGEVTDTQYF. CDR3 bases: TGCGCCAGCAGTGACCGGACTAGCGGGGAGGTCACAGATACGCAGTATTTT.

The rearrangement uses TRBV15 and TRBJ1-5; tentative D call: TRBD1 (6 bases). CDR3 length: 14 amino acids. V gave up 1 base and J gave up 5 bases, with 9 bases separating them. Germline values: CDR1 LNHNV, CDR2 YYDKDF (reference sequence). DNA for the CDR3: TGTGCCACCAGCAGAGGAAAGGGGGATCAGCCCCAGCATTTT. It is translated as CATSRGKGDQPQHF.

The CDR3 region is CASSWAQGANTEAFF. The CDR3 bases are TGTGCCAGCAGCTGGGCTCAGGGGGCCAACACTGAAGCTTTCTTT. The V gene is TRBV11-2, the J gene TRBJ1-1; 8 bases fit TRBD1. This CDR3 is 15 amino acids long. The V segment lost 4 bases and the J segment 2 bases; nucleotides outside the gene matches: 6. Germline-derived CDR1 and CDR2 are SGHAT and FQNNGV.

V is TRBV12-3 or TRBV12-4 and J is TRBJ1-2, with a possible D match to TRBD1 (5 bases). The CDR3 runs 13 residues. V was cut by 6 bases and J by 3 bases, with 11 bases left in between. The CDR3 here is CASRGLRDYGYTF. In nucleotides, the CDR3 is TGTGCCAGCAGGGGACTAAGGGACTATGGCTACACCTTC.

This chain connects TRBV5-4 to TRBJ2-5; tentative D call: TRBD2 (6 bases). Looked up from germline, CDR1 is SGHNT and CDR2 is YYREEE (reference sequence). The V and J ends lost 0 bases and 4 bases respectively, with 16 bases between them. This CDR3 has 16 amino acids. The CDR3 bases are TGTGCCAGCAGCTTGGGACCGGGAGCGGTAGTAGAGACCCAGTACTTC. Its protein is CASSLGPGAVVETQYF.

The CDR3 is CASSQEARRLAGANVLTF. The CDR3 coding sequence is TGTGCCAGCAGCCAGGAGGCAAGGCGGTTAGCTGGGGCCAACGTCCTGACTTTC. The J gene is TRBJ2-6, the V gene TRBV3-1 (or the pseudogene TRBV3-2); a weak D match, TRBD2 (5 bases). Between the trimmed V and J ends, which lost 3 bases and 2 bases, there was a span of 17 bases. CDR3 length: 18 residues. Germline values: CDR1 LGHDT, CDR2 YNNKEL (reference sequence).

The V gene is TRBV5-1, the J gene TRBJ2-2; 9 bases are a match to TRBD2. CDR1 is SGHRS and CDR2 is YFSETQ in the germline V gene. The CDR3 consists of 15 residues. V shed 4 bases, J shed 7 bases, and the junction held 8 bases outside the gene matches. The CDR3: CASSPGTSSGGELFF. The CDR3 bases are TGCGCCAGCAGCCCCGGGACTAGCAGTGGCGGGGAGCTGTTTTTT.

CDR3 in DNA: TGTGCCAGCAGCCCCTTTACGGTCGATAATTCACCCCTCCACTTT. Translated: CASSPFTVDNSPLHF. This rearrangement joins TRBV7-9 to TRBJ1-6; D gene ambiguous. Between the trimmed V and J ends, which lost 5 bases and 5 bases, there was a span of 13 bases. Germline assignment: CDR1 SEHNR and CDR2 FQNEAQ (reference sequence). The CDR3 has 15 amino acids.

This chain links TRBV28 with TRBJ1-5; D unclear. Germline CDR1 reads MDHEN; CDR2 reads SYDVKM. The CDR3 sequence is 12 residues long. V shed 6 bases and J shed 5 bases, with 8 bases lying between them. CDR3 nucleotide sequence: TGTGCCAGCAGGCAGGATTATCAGCCCCAGCATTTT. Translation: CASRQDYQPQHF.

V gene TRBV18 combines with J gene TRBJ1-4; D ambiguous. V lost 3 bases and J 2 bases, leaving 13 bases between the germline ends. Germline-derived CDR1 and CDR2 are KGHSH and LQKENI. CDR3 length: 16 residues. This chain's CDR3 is CASSPETRGTNEKLFF. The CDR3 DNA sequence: TGTGCCAGCTCACCTGAGACTCGAGGGACTAATGAAAAACTGTTTTTT.

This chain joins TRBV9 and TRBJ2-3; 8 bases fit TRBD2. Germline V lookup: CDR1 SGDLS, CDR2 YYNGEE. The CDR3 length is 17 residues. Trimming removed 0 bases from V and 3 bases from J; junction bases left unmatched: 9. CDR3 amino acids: CASSVAHTSGRTDTQYF. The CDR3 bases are TGTGCCAGCAGCGTAGCTCACACTAGCGGTAGGACAGATACGCAGTATTTT.

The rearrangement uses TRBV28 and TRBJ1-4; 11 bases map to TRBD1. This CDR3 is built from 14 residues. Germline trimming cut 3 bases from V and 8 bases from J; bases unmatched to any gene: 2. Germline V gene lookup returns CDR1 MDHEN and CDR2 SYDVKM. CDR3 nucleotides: TGTGCCAGCAGTTTGGACAGGGGGCGGGAAAAACTGTTTTTT. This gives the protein CASSLDRGREKLFF.

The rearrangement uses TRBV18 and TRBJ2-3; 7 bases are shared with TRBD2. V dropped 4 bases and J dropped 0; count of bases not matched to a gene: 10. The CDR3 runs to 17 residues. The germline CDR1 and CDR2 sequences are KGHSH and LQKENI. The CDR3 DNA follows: TGTGCCAGCTCACAGGTGGGAGCGGGACTTAGCACAGATACGCAGTATTTT. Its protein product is CASSQVGAGLSTDTQYF.

In DNA form, the CDR3 reads TGTGCCGCGACTAGCGGGGGGCTGCAACAAGAGACCCAGTACTTC. Translating it yields CAATSGGLQQETQYF. V usage is TRBV10-3 and J usage is TRBJ2-5, with 13 bases aligning to TRBD2. The CDR3 totals 15 residues. J was trimmed by 2 bases and V by 11 bases; bases with no gene match: 8. The germline V gene has CDR1 ENHRY and CDR2 SYGVKD.

CDR3 DNA sequence: TGTGCCAGCACCCTCAGGGGGCTAGGGGAGACCCAGTACTTC. This encodes CASTLRGLGETQYF. This chain uses TRBV5-4 with TRBJ2-5; 8 bases align to TRBD1. Trimming removed 6 bases from V and 5 bases from J; junction bases left unmatched: 9. Looked up from germline, CDR1 is SGHNT and CDR2 is YYREEE (reference sequence). This CDR3 contains 14 residues.

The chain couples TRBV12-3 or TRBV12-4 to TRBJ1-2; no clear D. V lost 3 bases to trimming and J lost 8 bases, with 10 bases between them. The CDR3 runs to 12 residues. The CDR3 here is CASSFGREGYTF. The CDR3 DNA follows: TGTGCCAGCAGTTTTGGGAGGGAAGGCTACACCTTC.

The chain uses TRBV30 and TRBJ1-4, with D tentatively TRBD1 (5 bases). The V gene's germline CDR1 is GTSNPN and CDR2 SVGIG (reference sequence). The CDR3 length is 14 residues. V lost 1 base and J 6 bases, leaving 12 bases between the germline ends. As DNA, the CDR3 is TGTGCCTGGAGTGGCAGGGTCAGGGATGAAAAACTGTTTTTT. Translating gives CAWSGRVRDEKLFF.

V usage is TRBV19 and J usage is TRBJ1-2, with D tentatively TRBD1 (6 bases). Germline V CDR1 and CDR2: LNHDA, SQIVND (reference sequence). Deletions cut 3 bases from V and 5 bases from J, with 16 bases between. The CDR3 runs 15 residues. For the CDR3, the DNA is TGTGCCAGTAGTATCGTGGCAGGGGAAAGATATGGCTACACCTTC. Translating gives CASSIVAGERYGYTF. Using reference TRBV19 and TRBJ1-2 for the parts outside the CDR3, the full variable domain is DGGITQSPKYLFRKEGQNVTLSCEQNLNHDAMYWYRQDPGQGLRLIYYSQIVNDFQKGDIAEGYSVSREKKESFPLTVTSAQKNPTAFYLCASSIVAGERYGYTFGSGTRLTVV.

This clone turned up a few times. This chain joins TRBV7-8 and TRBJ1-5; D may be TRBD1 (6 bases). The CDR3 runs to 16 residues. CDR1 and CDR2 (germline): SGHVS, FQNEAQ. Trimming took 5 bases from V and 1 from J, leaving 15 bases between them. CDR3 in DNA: TGTGCCAGCAGCCTGGTCGGGGGGCTAAGCAATCAGCCCCAGCATTTT. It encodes CASSLVGGLSNQPQHF.

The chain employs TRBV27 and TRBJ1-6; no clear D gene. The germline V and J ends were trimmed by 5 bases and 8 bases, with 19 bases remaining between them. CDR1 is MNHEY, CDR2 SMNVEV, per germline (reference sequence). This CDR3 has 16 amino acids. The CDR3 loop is CASSQLREITYSPLHF. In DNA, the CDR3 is TGTGCCAGCAGTCAACTTCGGGAGATCACCTATTCACCCCTCCACTTT.

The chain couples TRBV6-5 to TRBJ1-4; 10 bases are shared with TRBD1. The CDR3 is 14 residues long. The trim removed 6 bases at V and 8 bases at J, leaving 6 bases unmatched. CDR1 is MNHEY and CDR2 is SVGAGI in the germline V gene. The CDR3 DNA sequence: TGTGCCAGCAGCCGACAGGGGGCGTTGGAAAAACTGTTTTTT. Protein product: CASSRQGALEKLFF.